This T cell receptor (beta chain) was retrieved from a study of shared clonotypes between healthy human individuals. Study as a whole: Per donor, three plates held CD4 naive cells, three held CD4 memory, two held CD8 naive and one held CD8 memory.

CD4+ cells underwent separation, giving CD45RA+ naive and CD45RA-negative memory subsets. Across several immunoSEQ plates, the genomic DNA of each subset was split evenly. The data were produced by immunoSEQ multiplex PCR, yet TCRdb's version contains in-frame clones alone and is incomplete. The sample consists of 2 million to 2.5 million clones, under 97% of them appearing once. The CDR3 runs to 15 residues. Germline values: CDR1 SEHNR, CDR2 FQNEAQ (reference sequence). Between the trimmed V and J ends, which lost 5 bases and 6 bases, there was a span of 17 bases. The gene calls are TRBV7-9 and TRBJ2-4; D is perhaps TRBD2 (6 bases). The sequencing input was naive CD4+ T cells sorted from blood. The subset here: CD45RA+ positively selected. This receptor was obtained from a man aged 18-30 years in good health. CDR3 in DNA: TGTGCCAGCAGCCCGCTATCGGCGGGGAGAAACATTCAGTACTTC. It codes for CASSPLSAGRNIQYF. Full variable domain (outside the CDR3, taken from reference TRBV7-9 and TRBJ2-4): DTGVSQNPRHKITKRGQNVTFRCDPISEHNRLYWYRQTLGQGPEFLTYFQNEAQLEKSRLLSDRFSAERPKGSFSTLEIQRTEQGDSAMYLCASSPLSAGRNIQYFGAGTRLSVL.